One sample yielded the 2 T cell receptor beta chains listed below, sequenced in a study of T cell repertoires in cytomegalovirus infection (dated by TCRdb to the late 2010s). The data were produced on an Illumina HiSeq 1500. The public reads were reanalyzed by TCRdb: fastp trimming at Q25, MiXCR alignment, in-frame beta chains only. When rows share a CDR3 protein, they turn into one entry using the most common DNA and genes. This sample lists about 55,000 distinct CDR3 sequences; around 18% were detected once. The biggest ten clones account for roughly 60% of the sample. The treatment or condition label here, explained by the study, means: in vitro stimulation with specific CMV peptide epitopes to enrich CMV-specific T cells. Their specific antigens are unknown. This specimen consisted of CD8+ T cells from cultured PBMCs, obtained from culture after CMV antigen stimulation. Receptor source: a human donor in good health (CMV status not recorded). Some clones in this sample may be carry-over from other donors' samples.

V gene TRBV14 combines with J gene TRBJ2-1; D is possibly TRBD1 (6 bases). The germline V gene encodes CDR1 SGHDN and CDR2 FVKESK. This CDR3 comprises 13 residues. Trimming removed 3 bases at V and 7 bases at J, with 10 bases between. The CDR3 loop reads CASSQYRGNEQFF. CDR3 nucleotide sequence: TGTGCCAGCAGCCAGTATAGGGGGAATGAGCAGTTCTTC.

This rearrangement joins TRBV29-1 to TRBJ2-1; D not certain. The CDR3 contains 17 residues. V lost 0 bases to trimming and J lost 0 bases, with 15 bases between them. CDR1 and CDR2 (germline): SQVTM, ANQGSEA. CDR3 in DNA: TGCAGCGTTGAAGATCCTAAAAGGGCAGGCTCCTACAATGAGCAGTTCTTC. Translated: CSVEDPKRAGSYNEQFF.